These 27 T cell receptor beta chains were all obtained from the same sample, sequenced in a study of blood T cells in healthy people across ages (dated by TCRdb to between 2014 and 2017). Libraries were constructed by 5' RACE. This sample was sequenced with an Illumina HiSeq 2500. A second PCR of about 6 to 11 cycles was performed with a sample-barcoded 5' primer and a J-beta primer mix. TCRdb reanalyzed the raw reads on its own, using fastp at Q25 for trimming and MiXCR for clone calling, and kept in-frame beta chains. CDR3 protein sequences are deduplicated, and each keeps its most common genes and DNA. In this sample the table shows around 1.7 million distinct CDR3 sequences, 28% of which occur a single time. The ten largest account for roughly 8.2% of the sample. The specimen sequenced was blood. These receptors all stem from a woman aged 25 to 39 in good health.

This clonotype has only a few counts. This rearrangement joins TRBV3-1 to TRBJ2-7; no clear D. Trimming took 1 base from V and 1 from J, leaving 11 bases between them. The CDR3 is made up of 15 amino acids. From germline, CDR1 is LGHDT and CDR2 YNNKEL (reference sequence). CDR3 DNA sequence: TGTGCCAGCAGCCAAGGGGTCGACGGATCCTACGAGCAGTACTTC. This translates into CASSQGVDGSYEQYF.

This clonotype showed up many times. This chain joins TRBV20-1 and TRBJ2-7, with TRBD2 identical over 10 bases. The CDR3 totals 13 residues. V lost 5 bases, J lost 4 bases, and 5 bases stayed unmatched. Per the germline V gene, CDR1 is DFQATT and CDR2 is SNEGSKA (reference sequence). CDR3 sequence reads: CSASGTSAYEQYF. The CDR3 coding sequence is TGCAGTGCTTCCGGGACTAGCGCATACGAGCAGTACTTC.

In nucleotides, the CDR3 is TGCGCCAGCAGCCCTGACAGGGTTCGACCTGAAGCTTTCTTT. Translating it yields CASSPDRVRPEAFF. V is TRBV5-1 and J is TRBJ1-1, with 7 bases identical to TRBD1. V lost 4 bases, J lost 6 bases, and 9 bases stayed unmatched. The germline V gene has CDR1 SGHRS and CDR2 YFSETQ. This CDR3 spans 14 amino acids.

The V and J genes are TRBV20-1 and TRBJ2-1, with D uncertain. CDR3 length: 10 residues. The V end lost 3 bases, the J end lost 9 bases, and 6 bases lay between the germline ends. Germline assignment: CDR1 DFQATT and CDR2 SNEGSKA (reference sequence). CDR3 loop: CSASRIEQFF. The CDR3 coding sequence is TGCAGTGCTAGCCGCATTGAGCAGTTCTTC.

The rearrangement links TRBV11-2 to TRBJ1-2; 7 bases agree with TRBD1. CDR3 size: 15 residues. Germline V gives CDR1 SGHAT, CDR2 FQNNGV. Trimming removed 6 bases from V and 4 bases from J; junction bases left unmatched: 11. In DNA form, the CDR3 reads TGTGCCAGCAGAATTTTAGACAGGGAGATCTATGGCTACACCTTC. This gives the protein CASRILDREIYGYTF. The variable domain in full, completed from reference TRBV11-2 and TRBJ1-2, reads EAGVAQSPRYKIIEKRQSVAFWCNPISGHATLYWYQQILGQGPKLLIQFQNNGVVDDSQLPKDRFSAERLKGVDSTLKIQPAKLEDSAVYLCASRILDREIYGYTFGSGTRLTVV.

A few counts support this clonotype. The J gene is TRBJ2-2, the V gene TRBV7-3; no clear D gene. Looked up from germline, CDR1 is SGHTA and CDR2 is FQGTGA. V was shortened by 10 bases and J by 6 bases, with 12 bases between the two germline ends. The CDR3 has 12 residues. The CDR3 DNA is TGTGCCACCTCGGCCCAACCCGGGGAGCTGTTTTTT. This translates into CATSAQPGELFF. The full variable domain, completed using reference TRBV7-3 and TRBJ2-2, is GAGVSQTPSNKVTEKGKYVELRCDPISGHTALYWYRQSLGQGPEFLIYFQGTGAADDSGLPNDRFFAVRPEGSVSTLKIQRTERGDSAVYLCATSAQPGELFFGEGSRLTVL.

This clonotype occurred a few times. J is TRBJ2-7 and V is TRBV20-1, with 7 bases aligning to TRBD2. Trimming cost V 0 bases and J 2 bases; bases outside gene matches: 4. CDR3 length: 14 residues. Germline V gene lookup returns CDR1 DFQATT and CDR2 SNEGSKA (reference sequence). CDR3 nucleotides: TGCAGTGCTAGAGAGCTAGGACTAGCCTACGAGCAGTACTTC. Translating gives CSARELGLAYEQYF.

The rearrangement uses TRBV7-9 and TRBJ2-7; TRBD2 matches 7 bases. V shed 5 bases and J 1 base; nucleotides not matched to a gene: 5. The CDR3 consists of 14 residues. In germline, CDR1 is SEHNR, CDR2 FQNEAQ (reference sequence). CDR3 sequence (DNA): TGTGCCAGCAGCCCCGGGACTACATCCTACGAGCAGTACTTC. Translating it yields CASSPGTTSYEQYF.

This clonotype was found many times. This chain links TRBV4-1 with TRBJ2-7; D is uncertain. With 0 bases removed from V and 2 bases from J, the gap between germline ends came to 8 bases. Germline V gene lookup returns CDR1 MGHRA and CDR2 YSYEKL. The CDR3 spans 14 residues. The CDR3 DNA is TGCGCCAGCAGCCAAGAAACGGGCCCCTACGAGCAGTACTTC. Translating it yields CASSQETGPYEQYF.

The table lists this clonotype with many counts. The genes are TRBV3-1 and TRBJ2-7, with D hard to call. Trimming removed 0 bases at V and 0 bases at J, with 9 bases between. CDR1 and CDR2 from the germline V gene are LGHDT and YNNKEL (reference sequence). CDR3 size: 15 residues. The CDR3 DNA reads as TGTGCCAGCAGCCAAGATGTGCCCTCCTCCTACGAGCAGTACTTC. This encodes CASSQDVPSSYEQYF.

This chain links TRBV5-1 with TRBJ2-1; D is undetermined. Germline CDR1 is SGHRS and CDR2 is YFSETQ. There are 15 residues in the CDR3. Trimming took off 0 bases at V and 6 bases at J, with 13 bases between the two ends. The CDR3 sequence is CASSLDRSMVNEQFF. CDR3 nucleotides: TGCGCCAGCAGCTTGGACAGATCGATGGTCAATGAGCAGTTCTTC. Based on the CDR3 plus reference TRBV5-1 and TRBJ2-1, the full variable domain is KAGVTQTPRYLIKTRGQQVTLSCSPISGHRSVSWYQQTPGQGLQFLFEYFSETQRNKGNFPGRFSGRQFSNSRSEMNVSTLELGDSALYLCASSLDRSMVNEQFFGPGTRLTVL.

A few counts support this clonotype. The chain joins TRBV7-8 to TRBJ2-1; D tentatively fits TRBD1 or TRBD2 (5 bases each). The germline V and J ends were trimmed by 8 bases and 0 bases, with 14 bases remaining between them. This CDR3 contains 15 residues. Germline assignment: CDR1 SGHVS and CDR2 FQNEAQ. As DNA, the CDR3 is TGTGCCAGCCGACCGACAGAGGGCTCCTACAATGAGCAGTTCTTC. It translates to CASRPTEGSYNEQFF.

V gene TRBV5-6 combines with J gene TRBJ1-2, with 7 nucleotides matching TRBD1. The CDR3 sequence is 13 residues long. J was trimmed by 8 bases and V by 3 bases; bases with no gene match: 7. Germline CDR1 SGHDT, CDR2 YYEEEE. CDR3 residues: CASSSTGVSGYTF. In DNA form, the CDR3 reads TGTGCCAGCAGCTCTACAGGGGTTTCGGGCTACACCTTC.

This clonotype showed up just a few times. The chain employs TRBV29-1 and TRBJ1-1, with a tentative D call TRBD1 (6 bases). The germline CDR1 and CDR2 sequences are SQVTM and ANQGSEA. Trimming removed 7 bases from V and 1 base from J, with 16 bases in between. The CDR3 runs to 14 residues. The CDR3 nucleotides are TGCAGCGCCCAACCGGGACATTCGAACACTGAAGCTTTCTTT. This translates into CSAQPGHSNTEAFF.

This clonotype was recorded a few times. The CDR3 protein is CASSTGLAVEETQYF. In DNA, the CDR3 is TGCGCCAGCAGCACCGGACTAGCGGTTGAAGAGACCCAGTACTTC. This sequence joins TRBV5-1 and TRBJ2-5, with TRBD2 matching 10 bases. V shed 4 bases and J 3 bases; nucleotides not matched to a gene: 6. Per germline, CDR1 SGHRS and CDR2 YFSETQ. The CDR3 runs 15 residues.

This chain links TRBV6-6 with TRBJ1-1; D gene ambiguous. Germline CDR1 reads MNHNY; CDR2 reads SVGAGI (reference sequence). Trimming removed 6 bases at V and 4 bases at J, with 12 bases between. This CDR3 is built from 13 residues. CDR3 residues: CASSEMRVTEAFF. CDR3 in DNA: TGTGCCAGCAGCGAAATGAGGGTCACTGAAGCTTTCTTT.

The chain joins TRBV30 to TRBJ2-1; D remains ambiguous. This CDR3 has 12 amino acids. Between the trimmed V and J ends, which lost 4 bases and 7 bases, there was a span of 11 bases. Germline lookup yields CDR1 GTSNPN and CDR2 SVGIG (reference sequence). CDR3 sequence: CAWTLAGNEQFF. The DNA of the CDR3 is TGTGCCTGGACCTTAGCCGGGAATGAGCAGTTCTTC.

The rearrangement uses TRBV7-9 and TRBJ1-1, with 7 bases lining up with TRBD1. The CDR3 has 14 residues. Germline CDR1 reads SEHNR; CDR2 reads FQNEAQ (reference sequence). Trimming removed 8 bases from V and 0 bases from J; junction bases left unmatched: 6. The CDR3 loop reads CASLQGDLNTEAFF. CDR3 bases: TGTGCCAGCCTCCAGGGGGACTTGAACACTGAAGCTTTCTTT.

The chain joins TRBV5-1 to TRBJ2-3; D tentatively reads TRBD1 or TRBD2 (6 bases each). The CDR3 runs to 16 residues. Germline loops: CDR1 SGHRS, CDR2 YFSETQ. V was pared by 4 bases and J by 5 bases, with 20 bases between. CDR3 in amino acids: CASSRSGTGGKDTQYF. The CDR3 region has the DNA TGCGCCAGCAGCCGATCCGGGACTGGGGGCAAAGATACGCAGTATTTT.

This sequence joins TRBV12-3 or TRBV12-4 and TRBJ2-1, with 9 bases matching TRBD2. There are 16 residues in the CDR3. The junction had 7 bases not matched to a gene; V was cut back by 3 bases and J by 4 bases. CDR3 in DNA: TGTGCCAGCAGTTTTGGCGGGAGGGCCATGTACAATGAGCAGTTCTTC. It codes for CASSFGGRAMYNEQFF.

This clonotype has just a few counts. The rearrangement links TRBV5-1 to TRBJ1-1; tentatively, D is TRBD1 (6 bases). This CDR3 contains 16 residues. V was pared by 4 bases and J by 2 bases, with 18 bases between. Germline lookup yields CDR1 SGHRS and CDR2 YFSETQ. CDR3 sequence reads: CASSVYRHGTNTEAFF. In DNA, the CDR3 is TGCGCCAGCAGCGTATACCGACACGGGACAAACACTGAAGCTTTCTTT.

This clonotype was recorded at least ten times. The chain links TRBV7-9 to TRBJ1-2, with TRBD1 matching over 8 bases. The germline gives CDR1 SEHNR, CDR2 FQNEAQ (reference sequence). The CDR3 is 13 residues long. Germline trimming cut 5 bases from V and 6 bases from J; bases unmatched to any gene: 5. The CDR3 sequence is CASSGGRGHGYTF. The CDR3 DNA reads as TGTGCCAGCAGCGGGGGCAGGGGGCATGGCTACACCTTC.

Ten or more counts support this clonotype. The V gene is TRBV5-6, the J gene TRBJ2-3; 7 bases agree with TRBD2. Germline loops: CDR1 SGHDT, CDR2 YYEEEE. The V segment lost 4 bases and the J segment 1 base; nucleotides outside the gene matches: 3. This CDR3 is built from 14 residues. Here the CDR3 reads CASSTAGGTDTQYF. The CDR3 bases are TGTGCCAGCAGCACCGCGGGGGGCACAGATACGCAGTATTTT.

J is TRBJ2-1 and V is TRBV3-1; 10 positions match TRBD2. CDR1 is LGHDT and CDR2 is YNNKEL in the germline V gene (reference sequence). Germline trimming cut 6 bases from V and 10 bases from J; bases unmatched to any gene: 9. The CDR3 loop spans 14 amino acids. The CDR3 loop is CASREAGGPGEQFF. CDR3 in DNA: TGTGCCAGCAGGGAAGCGGGAGGGCCTGGGGAGCAGTTCTTC.

This clonotype was recorded at least ten times. This chain links TRBV6-6 with TRBJ1-2; D is unresolved. Germline lookup yields CDR1 MNHNY and CDR2 SVGAGI (reference sequence). The CDR3 consists of 12 residues. Deletions cut 7 bases from V and 11 bases from J, with 17 bases between. The CDR3 region is CASIGSDIGYTF. In DNA, the CDR3 is TGTGCCAGCATTGGGTCCGACATAGGGTACACCTTC.

The chain employs TRBV20-1 and TRBJ1-5; 8 bases agree with TRBD1. V gave up 3 bases and J gave up 0 bases; unmatched junction bases: 4. CDR1 DFQATT and CDR2 SNEGSKA come from the germline V gene (reference sequence). This CDR3 comprises 15 residues. CDR3 sequence: CSARLTGGSNQPQHF. In nucleotides, the CDR3 is TGCAGTGCTAGGCTAACAGGGGGTAGCAATCAGCCCCAGCATTTT.

Ten or more counts support this clonotype. The chain combines TRBV30 with TRBJ2-7, with TRBD1 matching 11 bases. The CDR3 loop spans 14 amino acids. Germline V gives CDR1 GTSNPN, CDR2 SVGIG (reference sequence). J gave up 5 bases and V 1 base, and 4 bases lay outside the gene matches. The CDR3 region has the DNA TGTGCCTGGAGTGACGGACAGGGGGCTGACGAGCAGTACTTC. It codes for CAWSDGQGADEQYF.